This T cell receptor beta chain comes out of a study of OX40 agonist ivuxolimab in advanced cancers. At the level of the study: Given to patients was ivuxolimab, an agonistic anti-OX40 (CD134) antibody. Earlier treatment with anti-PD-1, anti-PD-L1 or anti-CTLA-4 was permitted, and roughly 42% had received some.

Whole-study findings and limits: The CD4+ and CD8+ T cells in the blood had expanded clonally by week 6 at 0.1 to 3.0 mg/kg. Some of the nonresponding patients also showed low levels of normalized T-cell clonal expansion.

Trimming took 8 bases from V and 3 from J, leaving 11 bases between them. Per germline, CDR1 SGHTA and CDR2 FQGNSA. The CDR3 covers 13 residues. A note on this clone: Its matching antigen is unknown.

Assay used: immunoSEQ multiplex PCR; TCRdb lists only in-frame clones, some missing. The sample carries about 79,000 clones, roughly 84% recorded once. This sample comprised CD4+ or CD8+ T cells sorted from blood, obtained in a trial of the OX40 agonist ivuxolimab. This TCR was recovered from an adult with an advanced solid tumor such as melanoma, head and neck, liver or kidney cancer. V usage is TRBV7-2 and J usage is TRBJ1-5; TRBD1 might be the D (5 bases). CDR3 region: CASGGEVNQPQHF. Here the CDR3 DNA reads TGTGCCAGCGGGGGAGAAGTCAATCAGCCCCAGCATTTT.